Listed below are T cell receptor beta chains from one sample, sequenced in a study of T-cell reconstitution after alpha-beta-depleted transplantation in children. TCRdb reprocessed the PCR reads via MiXCR and lists one record per CDR3 protein. Of around 680,000 distinct CDR3 sequences listed, roughly 17% are singletons. The source was PBMCs from the stem cell graft donor, collected from the stem cell graft. The origin of the receptors is a human donor who donated a stem cell graft to a child with acute myeloid leukemia. Both conserved end residues are part of each CDR3. D genes are given only for firm matches. Some rows have no size entry. The others give once, few or many, or a class for an expanded clone.

d_call	j_call	v_call	clone_size	cdr3_aa	cdr3_nt
TRBD2	TRBJ2-2	TRBV7-3	-	CASSPPGGANTGELFF	TGTGCCAGCAGCCCCCCCGGGGGGGCGAACACCGGGGAGCTGTTTTTT
-	TRBJ2-2	TRBV20-1	few	CSAGDTDTGELFF	TGCAGTGCTGGGGACACCGACACCGGGGAGCTGTTTTTT
-	TRBJ1-1	TRBV5-1	-	CASSAPVGDGNTEAFF	TGCGCCAGCAGCGCCCCAGTTGGGGACGGAAACACTGAAGCTTTCTTT
-	TRBJ2-5	TRBV28	few	CASFTSRRQETQYF	TGTGCCAGTTTTACTTCTAGGCGCCAAGAGACCCAGTACTTC
-	TRBJ1-3	TRBV19	-	CASSQASVITSGNTIYF	TGTGCCAGTAGTCAGGCCAGCGTCATTACGTCTGGAAACACCATATATTTT
TRBD1	TRBJ1-2	TRBV6-2/TRBV6-3	few	CASSYLTPDRGHNYGYTF	TGTGCCAGCAGTTACTTGACTCCAGACAGGGGGCATAACTATGGCTACACCTTC
TRBD1	TRBJ1-2	TRBV29-1	many	CSVDPGTGGVHGYTF	TGCAGCGTTGATCCTGGGACAGGGGGCGTCCATGGCTACACCTTC
TRBD1	TRBJ1-1	TRBV6-5	-	CASSYGDRWNTEAFF	TGTGCCAGCAGTTACGGGGACAGGTGGAACACTGAAGCTTTCTTT
TRBD2	TRBJ2-1	TRBV3-1	-	CASSQAWASGTYYNEQFF	TGTGCCAGCAGCCAAGCGTGGGCTAGCGGGACTTACTACAATGAGCAGTTCTTC
-	TRBJ1-1	TRBV12-3/TRBV12-4	few	CASSLREGGTEAFF	TGTGCCAGCAGCCTAAGAGAGGGAGGGACTGAAGCTTTCTTT
-	TRBJ2-5	TRBV20-1	few	CSAREVGRETQYF	TGCAGTGCTAGAGAGGTGGGACGAGAGACCCAGTACTTC
TRBD2	TRBJ2-1	TRBV4-3	-	CASSQDIAGPVGNEQFF	TGCGCCAGCAGCCAAGATATAGCGGGCCCCGTGGGTAATGAGCAGTTCTTC
-	TRBJ1-4	TRBV18	-	CASSQGTNEKLFF	TGTGCCAGCTCACAGGGTACTAATGAAAAACTGTTTTTT
-	TRBJ2-5	TRBV4-3	many	CASSQGRLQSGETQYF	TGCGCCAGCAGCCAAGGACGTCTTCAGTCGGGAGAGACCCAGTACTTC
-	TRBJ2-1	TRBV5-5	few	CASSFRDGAYNEQFF	TGTGCCAGCAGCTTCCGGGACGGAGCGTACAATGAGCAGTTCTTC
-	TRBJ2-2	TRBV20-1	few	CSARDSASLNTGELFF	TGCAGTGCTAGGGACAGCGCCTCTTTGAACACCGGGGAGCTGTTTTTT
-	TRBJ2-5	TRBV4-3	few	CASSQGSFGAKGQETQYF	TGCGCCAGCAGCCAAGGCAGTTTCGGGGCGAAGGGCCAAGAGACCCAGTACTTC